The T cell receptor (beta chain) under discussion was sequenced for a study of post-analysis software for immune sequencing data. This clonotype has only a few counts. Its target is unknown. Notes on the study in general: Compared with controls, patients had more of five TRBV segments, including TRBV5-6, TRBV5-1 and TRBV20-1.

Unique-molecular-identifier-tagged TCR beta cDNA libraries were used. TCRdb reanalysed the PCR reads using MiXCR and keeps one entry per CDR3 protein. Of hundreds of thousands of distinct CDR3 sequences in the sample, just under 30% were seen once. The CDR3 contains 13 residues. V was pared by 5 bases and J by 2 bases, with 11 bases between. The germline V gene has CDR1 DFQATT and CDR2 SNEGSKA (reference sequence). The sequence was collected from a girl aged 5 to 17 with multiple sclerosis. The chain employs TRBV20-1 and TRBJ2-3; TRBD1 might be the D (6 bases). What was sequenced was blood. The CDR3 sequence: CSAYQGPTDTQYF. The CDR3 DNA reads as TGCAGTGCTTATCAGGGGCCCACAGATACGCAGTATTTT.